The 14 T cell receptor beta chains given below trace back to one sample, sequenced in a study of neurological immune-mediated disorders. TCRdb called the 5' RACE reads again in MiXCR, with one record for every CDR3 protein. The table shows 110,000 or so distinct CDR3 sequences, with roughly 3.2% occurring only once. Sequencing input: PBMCs. Source of these receptors: a woman in her 30s with multiple sclerosis.

This clonotype has a count of ten or more. The CDR3 region has the DNA TGCGCCAGCAGCCAAGTTCGTCAGGGGGAAGCTTTCTTT. Encoded protein: CASSQVRQGEAFF. The chain has TRBV4-1 and TRBJ1-1; D is perhaps TRBD1 (6 bases). V shed 1 base and J shed 8 bases, with 11 bases lying between them. This CDR3 is 13 amino acids long. Germline V lookup: CDR1 MGHRA, CDR2 YSYEKL.

The gene calls are TRBV5-4 and TRBJ2-7; 7 bases line up with TRBD1. CDR3 length equals 14 residues. The junction had 9 bases not matched to a gene; V was cut back by 9 bases and J by 0 bases. In germline, CDR1 is SGHNT, CDR2 YYREEE (reference sequence). In nucleotides, the CDR3 is TGTGCCACTGGTCGGGACAGAAACTCCTACGAGCAGTACTTC. Encoded protein: CATGRDRNSYEQYF. Full variable domain (remainder filled in from reference TRBV5-4 and TRBJ2-7): ETGVTQSPTHLIKTRGQQVTLRCSSQSGHNTVSWYQQALGQGPQFIFQYYREEENGRGNFPPRFSGLQFPNYSSELNVNALELDDSALYLCATGRDRNSYEQYFGPGTRLTVT.

This clonotype has more than one count but fewer than ten. The chain is built from TRBV5-1 and TRBJ1-6; D unclear. There are 16 residues in the CDR3. Germline V gene data show CDR1 as SGHRS and CDR2 as YFSETQ. Trimming took off 7 bases at V and 10 bases at J, with 24 bases between the two ends. CDR3 loop: CASADLRASPGSPLHF. The CDR3 DNA is TGCGCCAGCGCCGATCTGAGAGCCTCCCCGGGGTCACCCCTCCACTTT.

This clonotype was recorded many times. V is TRBV20-1 and J is TRBJ2-1, with D hard to call. V was shortened by 1 base and J by 0 bases, with 10 bases between the two germline ends. This CDR3 spans 15 amino acids. Per the germline V gene, CDR1 is DFQATT and CDR2 is SNEGSKA (reference sequence). The CDR3 sequence: CSARGGRSSYNEQFF. The CDR3, as DNA: TGCAGTGCTAGAGGAGGACGGAGCTCCTACAATGAGCAGTTCTTC.

The gene calls are TRBV29-1 and TRBJ2-1; 9 nucleotides match TRBD2. Per the germline V gene, CDR1 is SQVTM and CDR2 is ANQGSEA. The junction had 16 bases not matched to a gene; V was cut back by 4 bases and J by 12 bases. This CDR3 spans 15 amino acids. The CDR3, as DNA: TGCAGCGTTGTGGTAGCGGGAGTACGGAGGTCGGTGCAGTTCTTC. Protein: CSVVVAGVRRSVQFF.

This clonotype came up many times. The chain employs TRBV7-9 and TRBJ1-1; 7 bases are a match to TRBD1. The junction had 5 bases not matched to a gene; V was cut back by 4 bases and J by 0 bases. The CDR3 is made up of 15 amino acids. Germline CDR1 and CDR2: SEHNR and FQNEAQ (reference sequence). CDR3 loop: CASSSHRGLNTEAFF. CDR3 bases: TGTGCCAGCAGCTCTCACAGGGGCCTGAACACTGAAGCTTTCTTT.

In its sample, this clonotype was seen many times. The chain links TRBV5-1 to TRBJ2-7; no reliable D call. Per germline, CDR1 SGHRS and CDR2 YFSETQ. V lost 0 bases and J lost 4, with 2 bases in between. This CDR3 has 11 amino acids. In nucleotides, the CDR3 is TGCGCCAGCAGCTTGGATTACGAGCAGTACTTC. This sequence encodes CASSLDYEQYF.

This clonotype was observed a few times. A much larger clone differs by one base, so this may be a read error. The chain employs TRBV20-1 and TRBJ1-3, with unresolved D. The CDR3 length is 16 residues. Per germline, CDR1 DFQATT and CDR2 SNEGSKA (reference sequence). CDR3 protein: CSARVGQADSGKTIYF. The CDR3 nucleotides are TGCAGTGCTAGAGTTGGTCAGGCGGATTCGGGAAAAACCATATATTTT.

This clonotype was seen at least ten times. J is TRBJ2-7 and V is TRBV5-1; 12 nucleotides match TRBD1. Germline assignment: CDR1 SGHRS and CDR2 YFSETQ. The V gene end was trimmed by 3 bases and the J gene end by 7 bases; junction bases not matched to a gene: 5. The CDR3 loop spans 14 amino acids. The DNA of the CDR3 is TGCGCCAGCAGCTCCGGGACAGGGGGCTGGGAGCAGTACTTC. It specifies CASSSGTGGWEQYF.

The sample holds many counts of this clonotype. V usage is TRBV5-1 and J usage is TRBJ2-5; D may be TRBD1 (5 bases). The V gene's germline CDR1 is SGHRS and CDR2 YFSETQ. There are 14 residues in the CDR3. V lost 1 base and J lost 3, with 10 bases in between. The CDR3 nucleotides read TGCGCCAGCAGCTTGCGCCCCAGGGAAGAGACCCAGTACTTC. It yields the protein CASSLRPREETQYF.

This clonotype was recorded many times. J is TRBJ2-7 and V is TRBV7-9; D is undetermined. Deletions cut 3 bases from V and 3 bases from J, with 3 bases between. This CDR3 comprises 11 residues. CDR1 and CDR2 (germline): SEHNR, FQNEAQ (reference sequence). CDR3 bases: TGTGCCAGCAGCTTTGACTACGAGCAGTACTTC. Amino acids: CASSFDYEQYF.

In its sample, this clonotype was seen many times. This chain links TRBV5-1 with TRBJ2-1; D remains ambiguous. CDR3 length equals 12 residues. V shed 0 bases and J shed 9 bases, with 7 bases lying between them. CDR1 is SGHRS, CDR2 YFSETQ, per germline. The CDR3 DNA reads TGCGCCAGCAGCTTGGGAACTGGTGAGCAGTTCTTC. Protein: CASSLGTGEQFF.

This clonotype showed up many times. This chain links TRBV3-1 with TRBJ1-6; no reliable D call. The germline V gene has CDR1 LGHDT and CDR2 YNNKEL (reference sequence). The CDR3 extends over 15 amino acids. Trimming took off 2 bases at V and 7 bases at J, with 12 bases between the two ends. CDR3 in amino acids: CASSQTGGYNSPLHF. In DNA form, the CDR3 reads TGTGCCAGCAGCCAAACGGGAGGATACAATTCACCCCTCCACTTT.

This clonotype appeared many times. CDR3 sequence reads: CASRRGSGGYGYTF. The CDR3 DNA reads TGTGCCAGCAGACGGGGGTCAGGAGGCTATGGCTACACCTTC. The V call is TRBV6-5, the J call TRBJ1-2; TRBD1 is a possible D gene (5 bases). The CDR3 sequence is 14 residues long. V was cut by 6 bases and J by 4 bases, with 15 bases left in between. The V gene's germline CDR1 is MNHEY and CDR2 SVGAGI.